This TCR beta chain was found in a study of blood T cells in healthy people across ages. Study-wide points: Nothing was known about donor CMV status, and this possibly confounded expanded clonotype changes.

There are many counts of this clonotype. The antigen remains undetermined. For the second PCR, which ran for about 7 to 11 cycles, a sample-barcoded 5' primer and a J-beta primer mix were used. Per-sample output comprised a minimum of 2.5 million paired-end reads containing CDR3. TCRdb recomputed calls from the 5' RACE reads with MiXCR, one row per CDR3 protein. The sample yields 650,000 to 700,000 distinct CDR3 sequences, about 30% seen once. The CDR3 is 14 amino acids. V was trimmed by 4 bases and J by 2 bases, leaving 12 bases between them. Germline V gives CDR1 SGHRS, CDR2 YFSETQ. This TCR came from a woman over 75 in good health. This chain uses TRBV5-1 with TRBJ1-2; a weak D match, TRBD1 (5 bases). The sample taken for sequencing was blood. The CDR3 DNA sequence: TGCGCCAGCAGCCCCGACAGAAACAACTATGGCTACACCTTC. It is translated as CASSPDRNNYGYTF. Full variable domain (missing parts from reference TRBV5-1 and TRBJ1-2): KAGVTQTPRYLIKTRGQQVTLSCSPISGHRSVSWYQQTPGQGLQFLFEYFSETQRNKGNFPGRFSGRQFSNSRSEMNVSTLELGDSALYLCASSPDRNNYGYTFGSGTRLTVV.